Each of the 8 T cell receptor beta chains below was sequenced from the same sample in a study of memory CD4+ T cells and cytomegalovirus serostatus. Single viable CD3+CD4+CD8-CD45RO+ cells were sorted as the memory CD4+ T cells. Libraries were prepared by immunoSEQ multiplex PCR; TCRdb keeps only in-frame clonotypes and omits some of them. The table shows 45,000 to 60,000 clones, with 60% to 85% occurring only once. The source material was memory CD4+ T cells from blood. Receptor source: an adult in good health and CMV-seropositive.

The rearrangement uses TRBV6-1 and TRBJ1-2, with D maybe TRBD1 (5 bases). Germline CDR1 and CDR2: MNHNS and SASEGT. V lost 3 bases and J 5 bases, leaving 19 bases between the germline ends. This CDR3 is 16 amino acids long. CDR3 sequence: CASSEALLGPTYGYTF. CDR3 nucleotide sequence: TGTGCCAGCAGTGAGGCCCTTCTGGGACCGACGTATGGCTACACCTTC.

This rearrangement joins TRBV4-3 to TRBJ1-4; TRBD1 is a possible D gene (6 bases). The CDR3 loop spans 18 amino acids. Trimming stripped 0 bases from V and 8 bases from J, with 22 bases between. CDR1 and CDR2 (germline): LGHNA, YSLEER. CDR3 sequence reads: CASSQDRPRGALSEKLFF. The CDR3 nucleotides are TGCGCCAGCAGCCAAGACCGGCCGCGGGGGGCATTGAGCGAAAAACTGTTTTTT.

This clone turned up a few times. The gene calls are TRBV4-1 and TRBJ2-3; 7 bases align to TRBD2. V lost 2 bases, J lost 2 bases, and 10 bases stayed unmatched. CDR3 size: 17 residues. CDR1 is MGHRA and CDR2 is YSYEKL in the germline V gene. CDR3 protein: CASSQRFGAGATDTQYF. In DNA, the CDR3 is TGCGCCAGCAGCCAAAGGTTCGGGGCGGGAGCCACAGATACGCAGTATTTT.

In this sample, this clone turned up once. The chain couples TRBV19 to TRBJ1-1, with D unresolved. Deletions cut 1 base from V and 1 base from J, with 13 bases between. This CDR3 comprises 16 residues. The V gene's germline CDR1 is LNHDA and CDR2 SQIVND (reference sequence). CDR3 sequence: CASSIAGAGSNTEAFF. The CDR3 region has the DNA TGTGCCAGTAGTATAGCAGGTGCGGGTTCGAACACTGAAGCTTTCTTT.

The chain is built from TRBV28 and TRBJ2-5; tentative D call: TRBD2 (6 bases). Germline values: CDR1 MDHEN, CDR2 SYDVKM. V dropped 6 bases and J dropped 5 bases, with 16 bases sitting between them. This CDR3 spans 14 amino acids. In DNA form, the CDR3 reads TGTGCCAGCAGGGCACCGGAAGGAGGGGAGACCCAGTACTTC. It codes for CASRAPEGGETQYF.

This chain connects TRBV11-2 to TRBJ2-7, with D tentatively TRBD1 (6 bases). The CDR3 is 15 residues long. V was shortened by 3 bases and J by 2 bases, with 14 bases between the two germline ends. Looked up from germline, CDR1 is SGHAT and CDR2 is FQNNGV. CDR3 DNA sequence: TGTGCCAGCAGCTTGAGGGCAGGGGACGCCTACGAGCAGTACTTC. Residues: CASSLRAGDAYEQYF.

This chain uses TRBV2 with TRBJ2-3; D remains unclear. This CDR3 contains 15 residues. The V gene lost 6 bases and the J gene lost 0 bases, with 13 bases spanning the gap. Germline V gene lookup returns CDR1 SNHLY and CDR2 FYNNEI. CDR3 in amino acids: CASSPQGSSTDTQYF. Here the CDR3 DNA reads TGTGCCAGCAGCCCCCAAGGATCTAGCACAGATACGCAGTATTTT.

The V call is TRBV29-1, the J call TRBJ2-7; maybe TRBD1 (6 bases). The CDR3 consists of 13 residues. The germline V and J ends were trimmed by 5 bases and 4 bases, with 15 bases remaining between them. The germline CDR1 and CDR2 sequences are SQVTM and ANQGSEA. CDR3 sequence (DNA): TGCAGCGTTCAGGGCACAGGGATATACGAGCAGTACTTC. It is translated as CSVQGTGIYEQYF.